This T cell receptor beta chain was profiled in a study of cytomegalovirus exposure and HLA in healthy donors. Regarding the study as a whole: Later analysis demonstrated an association between a missense DCLRE1C variant and TCR beta V- and J-gene trimming. A later analysis showed HLA-associated TCR beta chains outstripping equally common others in clonal expansion. Differences between HLA loci emerged in a later analysis of TCR association rates, with DRB1 most and HLA-C fewest.

Germline V gene lookup returns CDR1 SNHLY and CDR2 FYNNEI. The CDR3 extends over 16 amino acids. PCR amplification relied on 60 Vbeta primers (plus 13 Jbeta primers). Repertoires were generated with immunoSEQ multiplex PCR, while TCRdb's copy carries only in-frame clones and drops some. The sample yields some 130,000 clones, less than 80% seen once. Notes on this clone: As yet, its antigen is unknown.

Unrecorded immune exposure was likely among donors, who were nominally healthy when sampled. The chain employs TRBV2 and TRBJ2-5; 8 bases line up with TRBD2. The J call may be incorrect, as the DNA end agrees better with TRBJ2-7. This TCR came from a man aged 40-55 years in good health and CMV-seropositive. The sequencing sample was made of PBMCs. The CDR3 DNA reads as TGTGCCAGCTACTCAGGGAGCGGGAGAGCTTCGGGCGAGCAGTACTTC. Amino acid sequence: CASYSGSGRASGEQYF.